This T cell receptor (beta chain) appears in the sequencing data of a study of blood T cell repertoires in COVID-19. Looking at the study overall: Acute and convalescent COVID-19 specimens originated in the United States, Italy and Spain. PBMCs, B-cell-depleted T cells, or T cells were the source of the cDNA or gDNA that made up the material.

The length of the CDR3 is 14 residues. CDR1 and CDR2 from the germline V gene are MNHEY and SVGAGI. Trimming removed 0 bases from V and 4 bases from J, with 7 bases in between. This clone was detected only once. In the authors' methods: Estimated nucleated cell counts came from reference gene primer amplification. Clones were read by immunoSEQ multiplex PCR, and TCRdb kept only the in-frame ones, dropping some. For V, J and clone size, that table is used; D and trimming come from the DNA. This sample yields more than 85,000 clones, of which approximately 83% are seen a single time; around 4.1% belongs to the top ten.

The origin of this receptor is a man aged 50 or older with acute or convalescent COVID-19. The J gene is TRBJ1-5, the V gene TRBV6-5, with D perhaps TRBD1 (5 bases). The sequenced material came from peripheral blood. The CDR3 loop is CASSYSQGNQPQHF. In DNA, the CDR3 is TGTGCCAGCAGTTACTCCCAGGGAAATCAGCCCCAGCATTTT.